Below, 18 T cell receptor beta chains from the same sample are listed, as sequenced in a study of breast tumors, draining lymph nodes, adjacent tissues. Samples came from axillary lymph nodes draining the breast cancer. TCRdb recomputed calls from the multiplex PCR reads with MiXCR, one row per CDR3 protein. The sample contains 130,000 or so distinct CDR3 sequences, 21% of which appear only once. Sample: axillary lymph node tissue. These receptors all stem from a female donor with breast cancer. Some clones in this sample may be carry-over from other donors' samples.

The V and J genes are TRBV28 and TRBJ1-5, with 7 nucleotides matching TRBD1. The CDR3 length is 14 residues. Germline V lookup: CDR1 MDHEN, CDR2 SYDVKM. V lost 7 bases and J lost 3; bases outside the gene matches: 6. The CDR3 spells CASKEGANNQPQHF. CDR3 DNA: TGTGCCAGCAAAGAGGGGGCCAACAATCAGCCCCAGCATTTT.

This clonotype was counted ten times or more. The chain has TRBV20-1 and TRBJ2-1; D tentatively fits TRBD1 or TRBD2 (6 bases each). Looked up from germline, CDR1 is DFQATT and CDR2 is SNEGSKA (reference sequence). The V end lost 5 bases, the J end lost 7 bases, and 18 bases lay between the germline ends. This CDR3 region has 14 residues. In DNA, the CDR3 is TGCAGTGCTGGTGAGGGGGGCGGGATGAATGAGCAGTTCTTC. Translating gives CSAGEGGGMNEQFF.

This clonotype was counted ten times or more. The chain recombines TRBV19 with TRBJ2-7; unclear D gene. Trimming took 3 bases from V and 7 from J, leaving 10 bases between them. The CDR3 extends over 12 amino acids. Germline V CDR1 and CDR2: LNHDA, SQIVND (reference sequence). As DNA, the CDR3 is TGTGCCAGTAGTATCCTTACTGAGGAGCAGTACTTC. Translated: CASSILTEEQYF.

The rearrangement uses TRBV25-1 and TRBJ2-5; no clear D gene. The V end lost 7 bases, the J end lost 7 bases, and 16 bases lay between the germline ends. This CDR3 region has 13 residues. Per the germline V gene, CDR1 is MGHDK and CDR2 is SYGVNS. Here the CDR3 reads CASNSQDGGTQYF. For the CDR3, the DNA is TGTGCCAGCAATTCCCAGGACGGCGGGACCCAGTACTTC.

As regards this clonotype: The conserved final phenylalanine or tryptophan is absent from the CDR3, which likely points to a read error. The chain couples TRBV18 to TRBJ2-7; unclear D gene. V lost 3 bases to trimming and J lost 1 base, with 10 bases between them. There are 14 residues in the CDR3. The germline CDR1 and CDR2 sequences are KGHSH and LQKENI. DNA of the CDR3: TGTGCCAGCTCACCCCGGGCCAATTCCTACGAGCAGTACTAC. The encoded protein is CASSPRANSYEQYY.

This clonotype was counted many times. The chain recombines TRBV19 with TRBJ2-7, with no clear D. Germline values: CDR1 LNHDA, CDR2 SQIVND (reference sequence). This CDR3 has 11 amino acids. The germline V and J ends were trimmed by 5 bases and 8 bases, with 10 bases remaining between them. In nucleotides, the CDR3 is TGTGCCAGTAGTTTCCTAGATAAGCAGTACTTC. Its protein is CASSFLDKQYF.

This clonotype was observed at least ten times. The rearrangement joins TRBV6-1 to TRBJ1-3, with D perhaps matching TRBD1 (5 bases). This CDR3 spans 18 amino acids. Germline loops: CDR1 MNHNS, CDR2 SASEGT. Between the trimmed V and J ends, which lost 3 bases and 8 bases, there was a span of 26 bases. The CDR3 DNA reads TGTGCCAGCAGTGAGTCCGAGAGGGGTCAGCACCGAGGAGACACCATATATTTT. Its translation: CASSESERGQHRGDTIYF.

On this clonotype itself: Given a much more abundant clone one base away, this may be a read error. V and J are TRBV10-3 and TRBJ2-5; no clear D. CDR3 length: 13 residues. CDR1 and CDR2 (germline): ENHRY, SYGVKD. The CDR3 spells CAISDSDQETRYF. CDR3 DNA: TGTGCCATCAGTGATAGTGATCAAGAGACCCGGTACTTC.

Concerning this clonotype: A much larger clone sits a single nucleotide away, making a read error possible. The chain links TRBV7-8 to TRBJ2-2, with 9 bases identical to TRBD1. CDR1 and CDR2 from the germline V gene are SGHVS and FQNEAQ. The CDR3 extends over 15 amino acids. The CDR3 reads CASSLGQGDTGGLFF. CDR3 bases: TGTGCCAGCAGCTTAGGACAGGGGGACACCGGGGGGCTGTTTTTT.

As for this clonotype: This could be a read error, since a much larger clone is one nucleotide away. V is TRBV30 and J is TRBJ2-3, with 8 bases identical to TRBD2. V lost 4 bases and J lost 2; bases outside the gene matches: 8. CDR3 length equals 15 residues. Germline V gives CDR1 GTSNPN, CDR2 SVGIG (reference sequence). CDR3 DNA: TGTGCCTGGAAGGGTCCAGCGGGAGACACAGATACGCAGTATTTT. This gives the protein CAWKGPAGDTDTQYF.

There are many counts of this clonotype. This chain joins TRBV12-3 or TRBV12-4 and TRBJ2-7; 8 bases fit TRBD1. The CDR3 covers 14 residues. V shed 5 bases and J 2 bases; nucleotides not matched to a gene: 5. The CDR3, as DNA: TGTGCCAGCAGTGCCGGGACAGGAACCTACGAGCAGTACTTC. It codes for CASSAGTGTYEQYF.

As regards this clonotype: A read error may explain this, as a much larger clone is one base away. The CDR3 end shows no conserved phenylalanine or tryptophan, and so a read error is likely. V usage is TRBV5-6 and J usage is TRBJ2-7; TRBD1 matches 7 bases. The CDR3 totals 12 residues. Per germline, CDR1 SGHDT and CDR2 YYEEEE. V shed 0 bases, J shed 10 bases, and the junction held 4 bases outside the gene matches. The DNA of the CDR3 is TGTGCCAGCAGCTTGGACAGGGGAACTCAGTACCTC. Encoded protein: CASSLDRGTQYL.

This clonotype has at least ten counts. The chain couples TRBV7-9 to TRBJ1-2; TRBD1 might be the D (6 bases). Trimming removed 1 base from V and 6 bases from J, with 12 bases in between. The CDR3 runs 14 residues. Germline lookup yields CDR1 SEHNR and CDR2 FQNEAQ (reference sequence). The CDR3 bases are TGTGCCAGCAGCTTAGGCAGGGGAGCTAATGGCTACACCTTC. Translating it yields CASSLGRGANGYTF.

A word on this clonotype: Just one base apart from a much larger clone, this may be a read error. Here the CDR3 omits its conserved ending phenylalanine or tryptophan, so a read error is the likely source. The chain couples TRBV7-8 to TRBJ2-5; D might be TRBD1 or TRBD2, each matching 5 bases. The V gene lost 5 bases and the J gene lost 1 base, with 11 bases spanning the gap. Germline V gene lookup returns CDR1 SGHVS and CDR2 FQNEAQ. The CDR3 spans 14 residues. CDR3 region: CASSPRELQETQYS. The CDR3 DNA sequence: TGTGCCAGCAGCCCCAGGGAGCTCCAAGAGACCCAGTACTCC.

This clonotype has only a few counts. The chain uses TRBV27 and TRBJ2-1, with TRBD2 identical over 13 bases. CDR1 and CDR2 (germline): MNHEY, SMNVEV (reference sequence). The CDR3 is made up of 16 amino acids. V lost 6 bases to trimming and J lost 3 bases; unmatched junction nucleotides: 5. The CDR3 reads CASSQGTSGNYNEQFF. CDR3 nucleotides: TGTGCCAGCAGCCAAGGGACTAGCGGGAACTACAATGAGCAGTTCTTC.

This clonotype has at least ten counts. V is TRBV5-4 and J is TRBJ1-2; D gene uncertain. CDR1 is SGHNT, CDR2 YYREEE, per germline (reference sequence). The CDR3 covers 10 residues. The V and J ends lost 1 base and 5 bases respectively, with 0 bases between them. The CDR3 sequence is CASSLYGYTF. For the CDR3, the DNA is TGTGCCAGCAGCTTGTATGGCTACACCTTC.

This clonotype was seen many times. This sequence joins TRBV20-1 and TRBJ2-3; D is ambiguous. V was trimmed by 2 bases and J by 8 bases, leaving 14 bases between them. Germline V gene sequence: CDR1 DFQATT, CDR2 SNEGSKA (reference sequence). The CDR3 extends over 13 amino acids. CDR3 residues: CSARTPFILTQYF. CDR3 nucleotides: TGCAGTGCTAGAACTCCATTCATCCTTACGCAGTATTTT.

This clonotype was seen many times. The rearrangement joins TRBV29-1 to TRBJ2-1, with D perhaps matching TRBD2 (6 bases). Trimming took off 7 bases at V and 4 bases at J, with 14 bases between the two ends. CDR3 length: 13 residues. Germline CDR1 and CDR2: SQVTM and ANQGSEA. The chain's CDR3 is CSGNRGTYNEQFF. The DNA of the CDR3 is TGCAGCGGCAACCGAGGGACTTACAATGAGCAGTTCTTC.